What follows is one T cell receptor beta chain and its context. Assay: immunoSEQ multiplex PCR; the TCRdb copy retains only in-frame clones and omits some. The sample includes about 350,000 clones, less than 90% of them seen just once. Treatment described: around 19 received Ad26.COV2.S at low or high dose, single or two shots; five or six received placebo; per-sample allocation not given. Collection of the samples took place on day 63 after the first injection of vaccine or placebo. The donor's status was that of an adult aged 18-55 years in Boston. This entry belongs to a study of Ad26.COV2.S vaccination and SARS-CoV-2 variants. Across the study: Among those in the COV1001 Ad26.COV2.S trial arm was the donor. In the study, Ad26.COV2.S was injected intramuscularly once, or twice 56 days apart.

The source material was peripheral blood, sampled in a trial of Ad26.COV2.S vaccine versus placebo. This clonotype originated in a person between 18 and 60 years old who received the Ad26.COV2.S COVID-19 vaccine or a placebo.

DNA of the CDR3: TGTGCCAGCAGTAAAACAGAGAACTATGGCTACACCTTC. It codes for CASSKTENYGYTF. V usage is TRBV2 and J usage is TRBJ1-2; D is ambiguous. V dropped 5 bases and J dropped 2 bases, with 9 bases sitting between them. This CDR3 region has 13 residues. From germline, CDR1 is SNHLY and CDR2 FYNNEI.